This TCR beta chain was observed in a study of blood T cell repertoires in COVID-19. Study in general: Samples taken during acute and convalescent COVID-19 were collected in the United States, Italy and Spain. Sources were T cells, B-cell-depleted T cells, or PBMCs; the material itself was cDNA or gDNA.

Trimming left V 0 bases short and J 4 bases short, with 13 bases between. The CDR3 is made up of 16 amino acids. Germline V gives CDR1 LNHNV, CDR2 YYDKDF (reference sequence). Methods used by the authors: From reference gene primer amplification, estimates of nucleated cell counts were derived. Assay used: immunoSEQ multiplex PCR; TCRdb lists only in-frame clones, some missing. The DNA gave D and trimming, while V, J and clone size come from that table. The table has around 86,000 clones, 85% seen once. This rearrangement joins TRBV15 to TRBJ1-3; possible D gene TRBD1, 6 bases. This sequence was found in a man at least 80 years old with acute or convalescent COVID-19. The source material was peripheral blood. The CDR3, as DNA: TGTGCCACCAGCAGAGAAATCGGGGGGCTAGGAAACACCATATATTTT. Translated: CATSREIGGLGNTIYF.